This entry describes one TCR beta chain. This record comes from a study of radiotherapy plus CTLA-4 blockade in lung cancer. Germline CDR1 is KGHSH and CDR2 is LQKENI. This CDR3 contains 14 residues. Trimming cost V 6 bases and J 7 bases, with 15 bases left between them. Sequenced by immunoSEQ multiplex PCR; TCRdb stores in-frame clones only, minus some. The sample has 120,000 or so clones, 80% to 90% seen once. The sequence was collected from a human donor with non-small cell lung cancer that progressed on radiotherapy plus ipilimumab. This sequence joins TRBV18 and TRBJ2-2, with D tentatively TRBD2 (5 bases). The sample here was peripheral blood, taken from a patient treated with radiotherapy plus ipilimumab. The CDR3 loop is CASSQEVSVGELFF. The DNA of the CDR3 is TGTGCCAGCTCTCAGGAGGTTTCGGTCGGGGAGCTGTTTTTT.